The 32 T cell receptor beta chains reported below all come from one sample, sequenced in a study of intratumoral heterogeneity in liver cancer. TCRdb's copy holds only in-frame clones and misses some; the assay was immunoSEQ multiplex PCR. The repertoire holds thousands of clones, with over 55% as singletons. The hepatocellular carcinoma nodule was sampled at distinct, geographically separated regions. The sequencing here drew on tumor tissue, taken before any cancer treatment. These receptors came from a woman in her seventies with hepatocellular carcinoma.

The chain combines TRBV5-1 with TRBJ2-7; D is unresolved. Germline values: CDR1 SGHRS, CDR2 YFSETQ. The CDR3 consists of 18 residues. V was pared by 0 bases and J by 0 bases, with 19 bases between. The CDR3 DNA follows: TGCGCCAGCAGCTTGGAATCTTCAGGCGCTCGGAGCTCCTACGAGCAGTACTTC. Amino acids: CASSLESSGARSSYEQYF.

This chain uses TRBV4-1 with TRBJ2-1; D ambiguous. Between the trimmed V and J ends, which lost 0 bases and 0 bases, there was a span of 12 bases. The CDR3 runs to 17 residues. Germline CDR1 is MGHRA and CDR2 is YSYEKL. The CDR3 bases are TGCGCCAGCAGCCAAGATCGTGCCAGAAGCTCCTACAATGAGCAGTTCTTC. This encodes CASSQDRARSSYNEQFF.

This chain uses TRBV21-1 with TRBJ1-5; the table names TRBD1, a call not compared with the DNA. TRBV21-1 constitutes a pseudogene. The CDR3 consists of 17 residues. CDR3 coding DNA: TGTGCCAGCAGCAAAGACGTAGGGGACAGGGGGCGGCAGCCCCAGCATTTT. Encoded protein: CASSKDVGDRGRQPQHF.

The chain uses TRBV2 and TRBJ2-2; 8 bases fit TRBD2. V shed 5 bases, J shed 1 base, and the junction held 3 bases outside the gene matches. CDR1 SNHLY and CDR2 FYNNEI come from the germline V gene. This CDR3 region has 15 residues. The CDR3 protein is CASSPGLGNTGELFF. Written as DNA, the CDR3 is TGTGCCAGCAGTCCGGGACTAGGGAACACCGGGGAGCTGTTTTTT.

This sequence joins TRBV28 and TRBJ2-7, with D unclear. Germline lookup yields CDR1 MDHEN and CDR2 SYDVKM. The CDR3 sequence is 13 residues long. V was shortened by 4 bases and J by 6 bases, with 13 bases between the two germline ends. CDR3 in amino acids: CASSSPPRVEQYF. The CDR3 DNA reads as TGTGCCAGCAGTTCCCCACCACGGGTCGAGCAGTACTTC.

CDR3: CASSPLGGGTDTQYF. The CDR3 DNA sequence: TGTGCCAGCAGCCCCCTCGGAGGCGGGACAGATACGCAGTATTTT. The V and J genes are TRBV7-3 and TRBJ2-3, with a tentative D call TRBD2 (5 bases). The V gene's germline CDR1 is SGHTA and CDR2 FQGTGA. Trimming took 5 bases from V and 3 from J, leaving 15 bases between them. CDR3 length: 15 amino acids.

The J gene is TRBJ2-7, the V gene TRBV6-5; D could derive from TRBD1 or TRBD2 (5 bases each). The CDR3 length is 15 residues. The germline V gene has CDR1 MNHEY and CDR2 SVGAGI. Deletions cut 1 base from V and 0 bases from J, with 10 bases between. The chain's CDR3 is CASSYFGTDSYEQYF. The CDR3 DNA follows: TGTGCCAGCAGTTACTTCGGGACGGACTCCTACGAGCAGTACTTC.

By frequency in the sample, this clone is hyperexpanded (1% or more). The chain links TRBV10-3 to TRBJ1-1; D may be TRBD1 (6 bases). The CDR3 runs 11 residues. With 10 bases removed from V and 11 bases from J, the gap between germline ends came to 17 bases. Germline V gene lookup returns CDR1 ENHRY and CDR2 SYGVKD. CDR3 residues: CATAGGAGAFF. The DNA for the CDR3 is TGTGCCACCGCGGGGGGGGCGGGGGCTTTCTTT.

V usage is TRBV6-6 and J usage is TRBJ1-1; 7 bases are a match to TRBD1. V lost 5 bases and J lost 4; bases outside the gene matches: 10. Germline lookup yields CDR1 MNHNY and CDR2 SVGAGI (reference sequence). The CDR3 has 15 residues. This CDR3 is CASSNGEGASTEAFF. The CDR3 region has the DNA TGTGCCAGCAGTAACGGGGAGGGGGCGAGCACTGAAGCTTTCTTT.

The chain is built from TRBV6-6 and TRBJ1-4, with 7 bases fitting TRBD1. The CDR3 has 16 amino acids. The ends lost 2 bases at V and 6 bases at J; junction bases unmatched: 9. Germline-derived CDR1 and CDR2 are MNHNY and SVGAGI (reference sequence). In DNA form, the CDR3 reads TGTGCCAGCAGTTACACGCCTACAGGGGCGGATGAAAAACTGTTTTTT. Encoded protein: CASSYTPTGADEKLFF.

The chain employs TRBV2 and TRBJ1-5, with D possibly being TRBD1 (6 bases). Trimming left V 6 bases short and J 4 bases short, with 16 bases between. CDR1 and CDR2 (germline): SNHLY, FYNNEI. CDR3 size: 15 residues. In DNA form, the CDR3 reads TGTGCCAGCAGGAGCAACAGGGCGCAAAATCAGCCCCAGCATTTT. Translating gives CASRSNRAQNQPQHF.

The V call is TRBV5-4, the J call TRBJ1-4; no clear D. This CDR3 has 16 residues. From germline, CDR1 is SGHNT and CDR2 YYREEE (reference sequence). V was shortened by 0 bases and J by 4 bases, with 13 bases between the two germline ends. This CDR3 reads CASSLAGGGNNEKLFF. Here the CDR3 DNA reads TGTGCCAGCAGCTTGGCCGGTGGCGGGAATAATGAAAAACTGTTTTTT.

V gene TRBV7-3 combines with J gene TRBJ2-3; D tentatively reads TRBD1 or TRBD2 (6 bases each). Trimming cost V 9 bases and J 0 bases, with 22 bases left between them. From germline, CDR1 is SGHTA and CDR2 FQGTGA. The CDR3 consists of 17 residues. The CDR3 here is CARYNGGGPPSTDTQYF. The CDR3 nucleotides read TGTGCCAGATACAACGGAGGGGGACCTCCTAGCACAGATACGCAGTATTTT.

The V call is TRBV15, the J call TRBJ1-6; D might be TRBD1 (5 bases). Looked up from germline, CDR1 is LNHNV and CDR2 is YYDKDF (reference sequence). This CDR3 is built from 15 residues. V was shortened by 0 bases and J by 10 bases, with 13 bases between the two germline ends. For the CDR3, the DNA is TGTGCCACCAGCAGAGATAGGGGACCAGGGTCACCCCTCCACTTT. It yields the protein CATSRDRGPGSPLHF.

The chain couples TRBV20-1 to TRBJ2-3, with 11 bases that match TRBD2. With 3 bases clipped from V and 7 bases from J, the junction kept 6 bases outside the gene matches. Per germline, CDR1 DFQATT and CDR2 SNEGSKA (reference sequence). The CDR3 has 14 amino acids. CDR3 loop: CSASKVAGGYTQYF. Here the CDR3 DNA reads TGCAGTGCTAGTAAGGTAGCGGGAGGGTATACGCAGTATTTT.

The chain links TRBV10-3 to TRBJ2-3, with 9 bases that match TRBD2. Germline values: CDR1 ENHRY, CDR2 SYGVKD. V shed 3 bases and J 0 bases; nucleotides not matched to a gene: 1. CDR3 length equals 15 residues. This chain's CDR3 is CAISETSGSTDTQYF. The CDR3 nucleotides read TGTGCCATCAGTGAAACTAGCGGGAGCACAGATACGCAGTATTTT.

CDR3 loop: CASSHSSGRDYEQYF. The CDR3 region has the DNA TGCGCCAGCAGCCATTCGAGCGGGAGGGATTACGAGCAGTACTTC. This rearrangement joins TRBV4-1 to TRBJ2-7, with TRBD2 matching over 10 bases. CDR3 size: 15 residues. The ends lost 3 bases at V and 4 bases at J; junction bases unmatched: 6. Germline V gene data show CDR1 as MGHRA and CDR2 as YSYEKL.

The chain uses TRBV6-2 or TRBV6-3 and TRBJ2-1, with 9 bases matching TRBD2. With V trimmed by 6 bases and J by 9 bases, 12 bases remained unmatched. The CDR3 is 15 amino acids. Germline assignment: CDR1 MNHEY and CDR2 SVGEGT. The CDR3 reads CASSLGSGRSGEQFF. CDR3 DNA: TGTGCCAGCAGCCTGGGTAGCGGGAGATCGGGTGAGCAGTTCTTC.

In this sample, this clone turned up a few times. The V gene is TRBV19, the J gene TRBJ2-1; D may be TRBD2 (5 bases). The CDR3 is 13 amino acids. Germline V gene data show CDR1 as LNHDA and CDR2 as SQIVND (reference sequence). Trimming cost V 2 bases and J 7 bases, with 9 bases left between them. CDR3 loop: CASSISRGNEQFF. The CDR3 DNA sequence: TGTGCCAGTAGTATAAGCCGGGGTAATGAGCAGTTCTTC.

CDR3 amino acids: CASSLNTGGSYNEQFF. The CDR3 DNA follows: TGTGCCAGCAGCCTTAACACAGGGGGATCCTACAATGAGCAGTTCTTC. The chain recombines TRBV28 with TRBJ2-1; 8 nucleotides agree with TRBD1. The CDR3 has 16 residues. Germline values: CDR1 MDHEN, CDR2 SYDVKM. J gave up 1 base and V 6 bases, and 8 bases lay outside the gene matches.

V is TRBV6-6 and J is TRBJ2-7, with D perhaps TRBD1 or TRBD2 (5 bases each). V lost 7 bases and J 5 bases, leaving 21 bases between the germline ends. CDR1 is MNHNY and CDR2 is SVGAGI in the germline V gene (reference sequence). This CDR3 is 15 amino acids long. The CDR3 DNA sequence: TGTGCCAGCATTAGGGACGTTGGAATATCCGACGAGCAGTACTTC. Its translation is CASIRDVGISDEQYF.

This clone was recorded a few times. This chain joins TRBV28 and TRBJ2-3; D is possibly TRBD2 (5 bases). V was pared by 3 bases and J by 5 bases, with 18 bases between. Germline V gene sequence: CDR1 MDHEN, CDR2 SYDVKM. The CDR3 loop spans 16 amino acids. The CDR3 coding sequence is TGTGCCAGCAGTTTGGAGTTCGTGGGAGTAGTAGATACGCAGTATTTT. It codes for CASSLEFVGVVDTQYF. The whole variable domain, filled in from reference TRBV28 and TRBJ2-3, reads DVKVTQSSRYLVKRTGEKVFLECVQDMDHENMFWYRQDPGLGLRLIYFSYDVKMKEKGDIPEGYSVSREKKERFSLILESASTNQTSMYLCASSLEFVGVVDTQYFGPGTRLTVL.

This chain uses TRBV3-1 (or the pseudogene TRBV3-2) with TRBJ2-7, with 10 bases fitting TRBD2. Germline lookup yields CDR1 LGHDT and CDR2 YNNKEL (reference sequence). The V gene end was trimmed by 6 bases and the J gene end by 3 bases; junction bases not matched to a gene: 8. This CDR3 comprises 15 residues. The DNA for the CDR3 is TGTGCCAGCAGTAATCCGGGGACTAGCGTCTACGAGCAGTACTTC. This codes for CASSNPGTSVYEQYF.

This clone is deemed large. This rearrangement joins TRBV4-1 to TRBJ1-2; 12 nucleotides align to TRBD1. Germline V CDR1 and CDR2: MGHRA, YSYEKL. The CDR3 spans 17 residues. After removal of 0 bases from V and 4 bases from J, the junction contained 6 bases not matched to a gene. CDR3 nucleotide sequence: TGCGCCAGCAGCCAAGATCGTGGGACAGGGGGCGCCTATGGCTACACCTTC. It encodes CASSQDRGTGGAYGYTF.

V is TRBV9 and J is TRBJ2-2; D uncertain. The CDR3 consists of 14 residues. In germline, CDR1 is SGDLS, CDR2 YYNGEE. Trimming pared 0 bases from V and 6 bases from J, leaving 9 bases between. This CDR3 reads CASSVAGPAGELFF. The CDR3 DNA reads as TGTGCCAGCAGCGTAGCTGGGCCCGCCGGGGAGCTGTTTTTT.

This clone is a singleton in its sample. The CDR3 nucleotides read TGCAGCGGACTTGTCACAGATACGCAGTATTTT. It specifies CSGLVTDTQYF. The V and J genes are TRBV29-1 and TRBJ2-3; D ambiguous. Looked up from germline, CDR1 is SQVTM and CDR2 is ANQGSEA. The CDR3 consists of 11 residues. V lost 7 bases and J lost 2, with 7 bases in between.

The chain recombines TRBV11-3 with TRBJ2-2; possible D gene TRBD2, 6 bases. The length of the CDR3 is 16 residues. CDR1 and CDR2 from the germline V gene are SGHNT and YENEEA. V was clipped by 2 bases and J by 4 bases, with 14 bases between them. CDR3 bases: TGTGCCAGCAGCTTATTTAGCGGAGAGAGCACCGGGGAGCTGTTTTTT. Translating it yields CASSLFSGESTGELFF.

The J gene is TRBJ2-7, the V gene TRBV4-1, with 8 positions matching TRBD2. V dropped 2 bases and J dropped 4; count of bases not matched to a gene: 10. CDR1 MGHRA and CDR2 YSYEKL come from the germline V gene. The CDR3 contains 16 residues. Here the CDR3 DNA reads TGCGCCAGCAGCCAACAACTAGCGGACAAAAAGTACGAGCAGTACTTC. Residues: CASSQQLADKKYEQYF.

This clone has only a few counts. The chain combines TRBV27 with TRBJ2-5; 9 bases map to TRBD2. CDR3 size: 14 residues. The V gene's germline CDR1 is MNHEY and CDR2 SMNVEV (reference sequence). J lost 4 bases, V lost 5 bases, and 5 bases had no gene match. Here the CDR3 reads CASSGTSGRETQYF. CDR3 coding DNA: TGTGCCAGCAGTGGCACTAGCGGGCGAGAGACCCAGTACTTC.

The chain joins TRBV6-5 to TRBJ1-2; TRBD1 aligns across 11 bases. V trimming: 5 bases; J trimming: 2 bases; junction bases outside the gene matches: 4. The CDR3 contains 15 residues. Germline lookup yields CDR1 MNHEY and CDR2 SVGAGI. CDR3 sequence (DNA): TGTGCCAGCAGTACGTGGACAGGGGGCAACTATGGCTACACCTTC. Its translation is CASSTWTGGNYGYTF.

The chain has TRBV10-3 and TRBJ2-3; unclear D gene. V was cut by 3 bases and J by 1 base, with 8 bases left in between. Germline CDR1 and CDR2: ENHRY and SYGVKD. The CDR3 runs 14 residues. The CDR3 sequence is CAISDGQGTDTQYF. The DNA for the CDR3 is TGTGCCATCAGTGACGGGCAGGGCACAGATACGCAGTATTTT.

The chain is built from TRBV11-2 and TRBJ1-1, with D maybe TRBD1 (5 bases). Trimming stripped 4 bases from V and 11 bases from J, with 17 bases between. Germline CDR1 reads SGHAT; CDR2 reads FQNNGV. This CDR3 is built from 13 residues. This chain's CDR3 is CASSSEGPREAFF. The CDR3 DNA sequence: TGTGCCAGCAGCTCGGAGGGACCCCGAGAGGCTTTCTTT.